The text below deals with one TCR beta chain. What this receptor recognizes is not known. Base qualities are not at hand, and no much larger clone is one base apart. Its CDR3 holds 16 amino acids, cysteine through phenylalanine. CDR3 DNA only is kept here, 48 bases in frame from base 1. Trimmed from V: 0 bases; trimmed from J: 6 bases; junction bases lacking a gene match: 8. CDR1 and CDR2 were assigned from the germline V gene (reference sequence) as SGHNT and YYREEE. The sample originates from a study of blood T cell repertoires in COVID-19 (dated by TCRdb to 2020 to 2021). Study-wide context: Samples covering the acute and convalescent phases of COVID-19 were provided by collaborators in the United States, Italy and Spain. The dataset comprised deeply sampled blood TCRbeta repertoires from subjects exposed to, actively infected with, or recovered from COVID-19. The prospective study material was composed of cDNA or gDNA derived from T cells, B-cell-depleted T cells, or PBMCs. Samples came from the ongoing ImmuneRACE study (first 160 participants) plus 1,254 subjects from 6 global collaborators. Where available, HLA class I and class II types were obtained from metadata supplied by the sample provider rather than from assay-based typing. The repertoires were made available in a free public database intended to serve as a resource for research on the immune response to SARS-CoV-2. The sample metadata nearly always contained a de-identified subject ID, COVID-19 status, age in years and sex. General findings and caveats noted by the study authors: How much clinical and demographic metadata was included differed by source and by participant, and the metadata was provided uncurated.

TCRbeta CDR3 regions were amplified from genomic DNA by means of the immunoSEQ Assay, a bias-controlled multiplex PCR. In the original analysis: The number of nucleated cells in each sample was estimated by amplification of reference gene primers within the assay. Sequence reads were collapsed and filtered to measure the absolute abundance of every unique TCRbeta CDR3 rearrangement. Productive Simpson clonality was computed per sample as the square root of Simpson's diversity index over productive rearrangements. In TCRdb, the immuneACCESS table is reduced to in-frame sequences with V and J assigned. These tables do not hold every clone; where another copy was compared, an unresolved V gene accounts for under half, and the others remain unexplained. V, J and clone size are those of that table, while D and trimming were read from the DNA. Counted in this sample were just over 75,000 clones; 80% of them appeared once. Jointly, the top ten make up just under 6% of the sample.

Each collaborating institution followed its own protocols to collect whole blood in K2EDTA tubes. For TCRbeta analysis, collaborators shipped samples as frozen whole blood, isolated PBMCs, or DNA extracted from either of those sample types. This clonotype was obtained from a man aged 60-69 years with active or convalescent COVID-19. Source material: peripheral blood. The chain couples TRBV5-4 to TRBJ2-1, and 8 bases in between align with TRBD1. The CDR3 reads CASSLGGTGLSNEQFF. The DNA sequence is as follows: TGTGCCAGCAGCTTGGGTGGGACAGGTCTAAGCAATGAGCAGTTCTTC.